This is a list of T cell receptor beta chains from one sample in a study of blood T cell repertoires in COVID-19. Sequencing was performed with immunoSEQ multiplex PCR; in TCRdb, only in-frame clones are kept and a portion is missing. The repertoire includes fewer than 200,000 clones, about four fifths of them detected once, and more than 10% sits in the top ten. Sequencing used peripheral blood. These TCRs come from an elderly woman with COVID-19, enrolled during active disease. Each CDR3 is given with its conserved first and last residue. The D gene is left open where the match is weak. Clone size, where shown, is once, few, many, or a class for clones that have expanded.

D	V	size	J	CDR3	DNA
.	TRBV27	.	TRBJ2-2	CASSFQWGREETGELFF	TGTGCCAGCAGTTTTCAGTGGGGCAGGGAAGAGACCGGGGAGCTGTTTTTT
.	TRBV30	.	TRBJ2-1	CAWIAGTSYNEQFF	TGTGCCTGGATCGCGGGGACCTCCTACAATGAGCAGTTCTTC
TRBD2	TRBV5-1	.	TRBJ2-3	CASSLTSGVTDTQYF	TGCGCCAGCAGCCTGACTAGCGGCGTCACAGATACGCAGTATTTT
.	TRBV13	many	TRBJ2-1	CASSSLVAVYNEQFF	TGTGCCAGCAGTTCCCTGGTCGCGGTATACAATGAGCAGTTCTTC
.	TRBV4-1	.	TRBJ2-3	CASSLRPRGAETDTQYF	TGCGCCAGCAGCCTCCGCCCACGGGGTGCGGAAACAGATACGCAGTATTTT
.	TRBV7-2	.	TRBJ1-1	CASSSRTVNTEAFF	TGTGCCAGCAGCTCCCGGACAGTTAACACTGAAGCTTTCTTT
.	TRBV7-9	.	TRBJ1-1	CASSIRPRMNTEAFF	TGTGCCAGCAGCATACGACCGCGGATGAACACTGAAGCTTTCTTT
.	TRBV24-1	.	TRBJ2-5	CATSDSREIGETQYF	TGTGCCACCAGTGACTCCCGGGAAATAGGAGAGACCCAGTACTTC
.	TRBV28	.	TRBJ2-2	CASIYQNTGELFF	TGTGCCAGCATCTACCAGAACACCGGGGAGCTGTTTTTT
TRBD1	TRBV19	.	TRBJ1-3	CASRDRGSGNTIYF	TGTGCCAGTAGAGACAGGGGATCTGGAAACACCATATATTTT
.	TRBV29-1	.	TRBJ2-2	CSVDQNGQTGELFF	TGCAGCGTTGACCAAAACGGACAGACCGGGGAGCTGTTTTTT
TRBD1	TRBV6-5	.	TRBJ1-6	CASSRTGDGDSPLHF	TGTGCCAGCAGCCGGACAGGGGATGGAGATTCACCCCTCCACTTT
.	TRBV6-5	few	TRBJ1-1	CAIQDSLNTEAFF	TGTGCCATCCAGGACAGCCTGAACACTGAAGCTTTCTTT
TRBD2	TRBV5-6	.	TRBJ2-6	CASSLAGGPRGANVLTF	TGTGCCAGCAGCTTGGCGGGGGGGCCTAGAGGGGCCAACGTCCTGACTTTC
.	TRBV10-3	.	TRBJ2-5	CAITPTRLQETQYF	TGTGCCATCACCCCGACTAGACTTCAAGAGACCCAGTACTTC
.	TRBV7-6	.	TRBJ1-1	CASSWVGGNTEAFF	TGTGCCAGCAGTTGGGTCGGAGGGAACACTGAAGCTTTCTTT
TRBD1	TRBV7-8	.	TRBJ2-7	CASSQDRGKEQYF	TGTGCCAGCAGCCAGGACAGGGGTAAAGAGCAGTACTTC
TRBD1	TRBV18	.	TRBJ1-4	CASSTGTANEKLFF	TGTGCCAGTTCTACCGGGACAGCTAATGAAAAACTGTTTTTT
TRBD1	TRBV4-3	.	TRBJ1-6	CASSQGTGGFNSPLHF	TGCGCCAGCAGCCAAGGTACAGGGGGCTTTAATTCACCCCTCCACTTT
.	TRBV5-6	.	TRBJ1-6	CASSSSTGSNSPLHF	TGTGCCAGCAGCTCCTCGACGGGTTCGAATTCACCCCTCCACTTT
.	TRBV19	once	TRBJ2-7	CASSQTGYEQYF	TGTGCCAGTAGCCAAACAGGCTACGAGCAGTACTTC
TRBD1	TRBV29-1	.	TRBJ1-1	CSVEARGPRAFF	TGCAGCGTTGAAGCCAGGGGGCCGAGGGCTTTCTTT
.	TRBV27	.	TRBJ2-3	CASGRWGNTDTQYF	TGTGCCAGCGGTAGGTGGGGCAACACAGATACGCAGTATTTT
.	TRBV12-5	.	TRBJ2-1	CASGVDTSEQFF	TGTGCTAGTGGAGTCGACACAAGTGAGCAGTTCTTC
TRBD1	TRBV19	few	TRBJ1-1	CASSRGQGAEAFF	TGTGCCAGTAGTAGGGGACAGGGCGCCGAAGCTTTCTTT
TRBD1	TRBV15	.	TRBJ1-5	CATSRVQGAGNQPQHF	TGTGCCACCAGCAGAGTACAGGGGGCGGGCAATCAGCCCCAGCATTTT
.	TRBV5-5	once	TRBJ2-7	CASSLGGYEQYF	TGTGCCAGCAGCTTGGGAGGCTACGAGCAGTACTTC
TRBD2	TRBV7-8	.	TRBJ2-2	CASSLYRGRAGELFF	TGTGCCAGCAGCTTATACCGCGGGAGGGCCGGGGAGCTGTTTTTT
.	TRBV14	.	TRBJ2-3	CASSQASRRTDTQYF	TGTGCCAGCAGCCAAGCTAGCCGTCGCACAGATACGCAGTATTTT
TRBD1	TRBV4-3	.	TRBJ1-3	CASSLATGDGNTIYF	TGCGCCAGCAGCCTAGCCACAGGGGATGGAAACACCATATATTTT
.	TRBV12-2	few	TRBJ1-1	CASRLVHPGSDTEAFF	TGTGCAAGTCGCTTAGTTCATCCGGGGAGTGACACTGAAGCTTTCTTT
.	TRBV29-1	.	TRBJ2-2	CSATLTGELFF	TGCAGCGCCACTCTCACCGGGGAGCTGTTTTTT
.	TRBV5-6	.	TRBJ1-2	CASSLVSRVTHNYGYTF	TGTGCCAGCAGCTTGGTGAGCAGGGTAACCCACAACTATGGCTACACCTTC
.	TRBV19	.	TRBJ2-7	CASSYAGDAYEQYF	TGTGCCAGTAGTTACGCAGGGGATGCCTACGAGCAGTACTTC
.	TRBV10-3	.	TRBJ1-2	CAISDGGVYYGYTF	TGTGCCATCAGTGATGGGGGGGTCTACTATGGCTACACCTTC
TRBD2	TRBV7-2	.	TRBJ2-3	CASSLGGADTQYF	TGTGCCAGCAGCTTGGGGGGGGCAGATACGCAGTATTTT
.	TRBV2	.	TRBJ2-3	CASSDPLDRSYFDTQYF	TGTGCCAGCAGTGACCCATTAGACAGGTCCTATTTTGATACGCAGTATTTT
.	TRBV23-1	few	TRBJ2-1	CASSGGRGLNNEQFF	TGCGCCAGCAGTGGAGGACGGGGGTTAAACAATGAGCAGTTCTTC
.	TRBV11-1	once	TRBJ2-1	CASSVTTGTEQFF	TGTGCCAGCAGCGTAACGACTGGCACAGAGCAGTTCTTC
.	TRBV21-1	.	TRBJ2-5	CASSNRGGWGTQYF	TGTGCCAGCAGCAATCGGGGAGGCTGGGGGACCCAGTACTTC
TRBD2	TRBV7-6	.	TRBJ2-2	CASSAPLAGVDTGELFF	TGTGCCAGCAGCGCGCCCCTAGCGGGAGTAGACACCGGGGAGCTGTTTTTT
TRBD1	TRBV11-3	.	TRBJ1-4	CASSLPRQGGNEKLFF	TGTGCCAGCAGCTTGCCCAGACAGGGGGGGAATGAAAAACTGTTTTTT
TRBD2	TRBV5-1	.	TRBJ2-5	CASSGLAGGETQYF	TGCGCCAGCAGTGGACTAGCGGGAGGAGAGACCCAGTACTTC
.	TRBV27	.	TRBJ1-5	CASTPGGSLNQPQHF	TGTGCCAGCACGCCGGGGGGCAGTCTCAATCAGCCCCAGCATTTT
.	TRBV30	.	TRBJ1-6	CAWSDRNSPLHF	TGTGCCTGGAGTGATCGTAATTCACCCCTCCACTTT
TRBD2	TRBV2	.	TRBJ2-1	CARETSGRNEQFF	TGTGCCAGAGAAACTAGCGGGAGAAATGAGCAGTTCTTC
TRBD1	TRBV2	.	TRBJ1-5	CASSVPRDRADYSNQPQHF	TGTGCCAGCAGTGTCCCCCGGGACAGGGCAGATTATAGCAATCAGCCCCAGCATTTT
.	TRBV7-3	.	TRBJ1-1	CASSLVSGREAFF	TGTGCCAGCAGCTTAGTATCAGGTCGCGAAGCTTTCTTT
.	TRBV5-1	.	TRBJ2-6	CASSPAPGSGANVLTF	TGCGCCAGCAGCCCGGCCCCGGGCTCTGGGGCCAACGTCCTGACTTTC
TRBD2	TRBV7-6	few	TRBJ2-7	CASSPWSGGTSNEQYF	TGTGCCAGCAGCCCCTGGTCGGGGGGAACTTCAAACGAGCAGTACTTC
TRBD1	TRBV27	once	TRBJ2-2	CASRPPGRGLTGELFF	TGTGCCAGCAGACCCCCAGGTAGGGGGCTAACCGGGGAGCTGTTTTTT
.	TRBV14	.	TRBJ1-2	CASSLLGEGGYTF	TGTGCCAGCAGCCTCTTAGGGGAGGGCGGCTACACCTTC
.	TRBV5-1	.	TRBJ1-6	CASSPRPGMGSPLHF	TGCGCCAGCAGCCCCCGGCCAGGGATGGGATCACCCCTCCACTTT